The next 28 T cell receptor beta chains were all read from a single sample in a study of human T cells and chemical hapten exposure. TCRdb reprocessed the RACE reads via MiXCR and lists one record per CDR3 protein. The data show some 93,000 distinct CDR3 sequences, just under 9% seen once. Indicated time point: healthy volunteer bleed at 2 weeks. Extraction yielded total RNA from whole blood (unfractionated). The sample was whole blood. The source is a female donor in good health. Some clones in this sample may be carry-over from other donors' samples.

The table lists this clonotype with a few counts. The genes are TRBV29-1 and TRBJ2-5, with D possibly being TRBD2 (7 bases). The germline gives CDR1 SQVTM, CDR2 ANQGSEA. V lost 4 bases, J lost 5 bases, and 11 bases lay in between. CDR3 size: 12 residues. The DNA for the CDR3 is TGCAGCGTTGTGGGGGGGCCGGAGACCCAGTACTTC. Translating gives CSVVGGPETQYF.

There are a few counts of this clonotype. The genes are TRBV2 and TRBJ1-2, with D possibly being TRBD1 (6 bases). V was cut by 5 bases and J by 6 bases, with 16 bases left in between. The CDR3 is 14 residues long. Germline loops: CDR1 SNHLY, CDR2 FYNNEI. This CDR3 reads CASSLGQGTDGYTF. The CDR3, as DNA: TGTGCCAGCAGTTTGGGCCAGGGGACGGATGGCTACACCTTC.

The sample holds a few counts of this clonotype. The chain couples TRBV29-1 to TRBJ2-3; 8 bases are shared with TRBD2. The CDR3 covers 17 residues. The V gene's germline CDR1 is SQVTM and CDR2 ANQGSEA. J lost 2 bases, V lost 0 bases, and 10 bases had no gene match. CDR3 sequence reads: CSVEDLPREEVTDTQYF. CDR3 nucleotide sequence: TGCAGCGTTGAAGATCTTCCGCGGGAGGAGGTCACAGATACGCAGTATTTT.

This clonotype has at least ten counts. The chain has TRBV20-1 and TRBJ2-1; a weak D match, TRBD2 (5 bases). Trimming stripped 0 bases from V and 3 bases from J, with 12 bases between. Germline V gene lookup returns CDR1 DFQATT and CDR2 SNEGSKA (reference sequence). The CDR3 consists of 15 residues. The CDR3 is CSAREGSPLYNEQFF. CDR3 bases: TGCAGTGCTAGAGAGGGGAGCCCCCTCTACAATGAGCAGTTCTTC.

This clonotype has only a few counts. The V gene is TRBV28, the J gene TRBJ1-5; TRBD1 matches at 8 bases. CDR3 length: 16 residues. From germline, CDR1 is MDHEN and CDR2 SYDVKM. V was clipped by 5 bases and J by 1 base; unmatched bases: 7. The CDR3 nucleotides are TGTGCCAGCAGTGGACAGGGAAAGGGAAGCAATCAGCCCCAGCATTTT. The encoded protein is CASSGQGKGSNQPQHF.

In the case of this clonotype: A much larger clone differs from this one at a single base, so this may be a read error. CDR3 in DNA: TGTGCCAGCAGGGGGACGGTCTATGGCTACACCTTC. As protein: CASRGTVYGYTF. The gene calls are TRBV28 and TRBJ1-2; D may be TRBD1 (5 bases). With 6 bases removed from V and 4 bases from J, the gap between germline ends came to 9 bases. CDR3 length: 12 residues. CDR1 and CDR2 from the germline V gene are MDHEN and SYDVKM.

The table lists this clonotype with a few counts. CDR3 protein: CASRGGFASGSYEQFF. CDR3 coding DNA: TGTGCCAGCAGGGGTGGGTTTGCTAGCGGGTCTTATGAGCAGTTCTTC. The chain recombines TRBV28 with TRBJ2-1; TRBD2 agrees at 8 bases. V was clipped by 6 bases and J by 8 bases; unmatched bases: 15. CDR3 length: 16 residues. CDR1 is MDHEN and CDR2 is SYDVKM in the germline V gene.

This clonotype was seen many times. V and J are TRBV7-9 and TRBJ1-2; D not resolved. This CDR3 region has 14 residues. Between the trimmed V and J ends, which lost 1 base and 5 bases, there was a span of 11 bases. The germline gives CDR1 SEHNR, CDR2 FQNEAQ (reference sequence). The CDR3 region is CASSLEGTTYGYTF. CDR3 DNA sequence: TGTGCCAGCAGCTTAGAGGGAACGACTTATGGCTACACCTTC.

This clonotype was counted between two and nine times. The chain has TRBV7-9 and TRBJ2-1; 9 bases fit TRBD1. Germline values: CDR1 SEHNR, CDR2 FQNEAQ (reference sequence). V lost 4 bases to trimming and J lost 3 bases; unmatched junction nucleotides: 1. There are 14 residues in the CDR3. CDR3 amino acids: CASSWTGVYNEQFF. The CDR3 DNA reads as TGTGCCAGCAGCTGGACAGGGGTCTACAATGAGCAGTTCTTC.

The rearrangement uses TRBV4-1 and TRBJ2-7; D remains unclear. Germline loops: CDR1 MGHRA, CDR2 YSYEKL. The ends were cut back, 0 bases at V and 2 bases at J, with 8 bases in the middle. The CDR3 runs to 14 residues. CDR3 amino acids: CASSQDPGPYEQYF. CDR3 in DNA: TGCGCCAGCAGCCAAGACCCAGGACCCTACGAGCAGTACTTC.

The CDR3 loop is CASSLPTERGPPGTGSSTDTQYF. For the CDR3, the DNA is TGTGCCAGCAGTTTACCCACGGAAAGAGGCCCACCCGGGACAGGGTCCAGCACAGATACGCAGTATTTT. V and J are TRBV12-3 or TRBV12-4 and TRBJ2-3; 9 nucleotides line up with TRBD1. The ends lost 2 bases at V and 0 bases at J; junction bases unmatched: 24. The CDR3 consists of 23 residues.

The V call is TRBV6-2 or TRBV6-3, the J call TRBJ1-5, with 7 bases matching TRBD1. CDR1 is MNHEY and CDR2 is SVGEGT in the germline V gene. This CDR3 is 14 amino acids long. Trimming at V came to 2 bases and at J to 5 bases, leaving 3 bases not matched to a gene. CDR3 in amino acids: CASSYRDRDQPQHF. DNA for the CDR3: TGTGCCAGCAGTTACCGTGACAGGGATCAGCCCCAGCATTTT.

This clonotype turned up a few times. The chain carries TRBV7-2 and TRBJ2-7, with D tentatively TRBD1 (6 bases). V was pared by 5 bases and J by 7 bases, with 12 bases between. This CDR3 spans 12 amino acids. Per the germline V gene, CDR1 is SGHTA and CDR2 is FQGNSA. CDR3 DNA sequence: TGTGCCAGCAGCGATCAGGGGTGGGAGCAGTACTTC. Translation: CASSDQGWEQYF.

This clonotype occurred a few times. DNA of the CDR3: TGTGCCAGCAGCCCCAGCGGCCTAGCCAAAAACATTCAGTACTTC. Translating gives CASSPSGLAKNIQYF. The gene calls are TRBV7-9 and TRBJ2-4; D is possibly TRBD2 (5 bases). This CDR3 comprises 15 residues. V lost 5 bases, J lost 0 bases, and 11 bases lay in between. Germline V gene lookup returns CDR1 SEHNR and CDR2 FQNEAQ (reference sequence).

The chain has TRBV28 and TRBJ2-4, with TRBD1 matching over 7 bases. The CDR3 runs 16 residues. Per the germline V gene, CDR1 is MDHEN and CDR2 is SYDVKM. V was clipped by 5 bases and J by 2 bases; unmatched bases: 9. The CDR3 loop reads CASSLLSGGPKNIQYF. The CDR3 DNA is TGTGCCAGCAGTCTCCTCTCAGGGGGACCCAAAAACATTCAGTACTTC.

The sample holds many counts of this clonotype. The V call is TRBV29-1, the J call TRBJ2-3; 7 bases are a match to TRBD2. The CDR3 covers 15 residues. The V gene end was trimmed by 3 bases and the J gene end by 3 bases; junction bases not matched to a gene: 9. Germline V gene lookup returns CDR1 SQVTM and CDR2 ANQGSEA. The CDR3 DNA is TGCAGCGTTGAGGCAACGGGAGGAGGAACAGATACGCAGTATTTT. Protein: CSVEATGGGTDTQYF.

This clonotype was detected a few times. The rearrangement joins TRBV6-1 to TRBJ2-5; no firm D call. This CDR3 has 10 amino acids. The germline CDR1 and CDR2 sequences are MNHNS and SASEGT. Trimming took off 6 bases at V and 4 bases at J, with 3 bases between the two ends. CDR3 residues: CASRLETQYF. The CDR3 nucleotides are TGTGCCAGCAGATTAGAGACCCAGTACTTC.

This clonotype was counted between two and nine times. The CDR3 is CASSLGQGLSGNTIYF. DNA of the CDR3: TGCGCCAGCAGCTTGGGACAGGGCCTCTCTGGAAACACCATATATTTT. The chain uses TRBV5-1 and TRBJ1-3; 7 bases map to TRBD1. The CDR3 loop spans 16 amino acids. Trimming cost V 0 bases and J 0 bases; bases outside gene matches: 3. Germline CDR1 is SGHRS and CDR2 is YFSETQ.

This chain links TRBV12-3 or TRBV12-4 with TRBJ2-1; D gene uncertain. The V end lost 6 bases, the J end lost 4 bases, and 16 bases lay between the germline ends. The CDR3 is made up of 15 amino acids. CDR3 sequence: CASSPTPLRYNEQFF. CDR3 coding DNA: TGTGCCAGCAGCCCTACCCCTCTTCGATACAATGAGCAGTTCTTC.

A few counts support this clonotype. The chain employs TRBV4-3 and TRBJ2-7, with 11 bases identical to TRBD2. The CDR3 runs to 15 residues. The germline CDR1 and CDR2 sequences are LGHNA and YSLEER. Trimming took 4 bases from V and 4 from J; bases not matched to a gene: 6. This chain's CDR3 is CASSRSGRAGYEQYF. The CDR3 coding sequence is TGCGCCAGCAGCCGTAGCGGGAGGGCAGGGTACGAGCAGTACTTC.

The chain couples TRBV29-1 to TRBJ1-2; D unresolved. This CDR3 contains 11 residues. Trimming removed 6 bases from V and 3 bases from J, with 8 bases in between. CDR1 and CDR2 (germline): SQVTM, ANQGSEA. The CDR3 spells CSVANHYGYTF. The CDR3 DNA follows: TGCAGCGTCGCCAACCACTATGGCTACACCTTC.

The V and J genes are TRBV6-5 and TRBJ1-2, with 8 bases matching TRBD1. The CDR3 covers 13 residues. The germline V gene encodes CDR1 MNHEY and CDR2 SVGAGI. J was trimmed by 3 bases and V by 8 bases; bases with no gene match: 5. This CDR3 is CASAGQGDYGYTF. The CDR3 DNA follows: TGTGCCAGCGCCGGACAGGGAGACTATGGCTACACCTTC.

This clonotype was recorded a few times. This sequence joins TRBV2 and TRBJ2-7; the D gene is possibly TRBD2 (5 bases). The CDR3 has 12 amino acids. The V gene lost 3 bases and the J gene lost 7 bases, with 10 bases spanning the gap. Germline CDR1 reads SNHLY; CDR2 reads FYNNEI. The CDR3, as DNA: TGTGCCAGCAGTGAGAGGCCGGGAGAGCAGTACTTC. Protein sequence: CASSERPGEQYF. Full variable domain (rest looked up from reference TRBV2 and TRBJ2-7): EPEVTQTPSHQVTQMGQEVILRCVPISNHLYFYWYRQILGQKVEFLVSFYNNEISEKSEIFDDQFSVERPDGSNFTLKIRSTKLEDSAMYFCASSERPGEQYFGPGTRLTVT.

A few counts support this clonotype. V and J are TRBV28 and TRBJ1-5; D remains ambiguous. Germline V gene lookup returns CDR1 MDHEN and CDR2 SYDVKM. With 3 bases removed from V and 7 bases from J, the gap between germline ends came to 16 bases. The CDR3 is 15 residues long. DNA for the CDR3: TGTGCCAGCAGTTTCGGGCGCGGGGATAGGCAGCCCCAGCATTTT. The encoded protein is CASSFGRGDRQPQHF.

The rearrangement joins TRBV7-2 to TRBJ1-5; D is possibly TRBD1 (5 bases). The ends were cut back, 5 bases at V and 4 bases at J, with 12 bases in the middle. The CDR3 totals 14 residues. Germline lookup yields CDR1 SGHTA and CDR2 FQGNSA. Here the CDR3 reads CASSRDPLNQPQHF. In nucleotides, the CDR3 is TGTGCCAGCAGCCGGGACCCCTTAAATCAGCCCCAGCATTTT. Full variable domain (rest looked up from reference TRBV7-2 and TRBJ1-5): GAGVSQSPSNKVTEKGKDVELRCDPISGHTALYWYRQSLGQGLEFLIYFQGNSAPDKSGLPSDRFSAERTGGSVSTLTIQRTQQEDSAVYLCASSRDPLNQPQHFGDGTRLSIL.

The chain carries TRBV23-1 and TRBJ1-2; a weak D match, TRBD1 (6 bases). TRBV23-1 is reported as an ORF; its role is uncertain. This CDR3 has 15 residues. V was trimmed by 1 base and J by 2 bases, leaving 11 bases between them. The CDR3 here is CASSQYRESNYGYTF. The CDR3 DNA is TGCGCCAGCAGTCAATACAGGGAATCCAACTATGGCTACACCTTC.

The table lists this clonotype with many counts. This rearrangement joins TRBV12-3 or TRBV12-4 to TRBJ2-7; 9 bases are shared with TRBD2. Trimming took 0 bases from V and 1 from J; bases not matched to a gene: 10. This CDR3 has 18 amino acids. CDR3 residues: CASSLADRLAVSSYEQYF. CDR3 DNA: TGTGCCAGCAGTTTAGCAGATCGACTAGCGGTTTCTTCCTACGAGCAGTACTTC.

This clonotype was found a few times. The chain has TRBV3-1 and TRBJ2-7, with a tentative D call TRBD1 (5 bases). The CDR3 length is 15 residues. The germline V and J ends were trimmed by 4 bases and 5 bases, with 18 bases remaining between them. Germline V gene lookup returns CDR1 LGHDT and CDR2 YNNKEL (reference sequence). DNA for the CDR3: TGTGCCAGCAGCCTGACCCTTCAGGGCCCCGACGAGCAGTACTTC. Its translation: CASSLTLQGPDEQYF.